The 6 T cell receptor beta chains given below trace back to one sample, sequenced in a study of blood T cells in healthy people across ages. It was with a sample-barcoded 5' primer and a J-beta primer mix that a second PCR of roughly 6 to 11 cycles was run. TCRdb used MiXCR to reprocess the 5' RACE reads, holding one entry per CDR3 protein. The profile shows roughly 1,000,000 distinct CDR3 sequences, almost 25% of them singletons. The same data also contributed to another study, on T cells of mothers and their children.

The source material was blood. These receptors all stem from a girl aged 2 to 10 in good health.

The rearrangement uses TRBV20-1 and TRBJ2-1; no clear D. The J call may not be correct, given that the DNA end is closer to TRBJ2-5. CDR3 size: 14 residues. CDR1 and CDR2 from the germline V gene are DFQATT and SNEGSKA (reference sequence). CDR3 region: CSARGTGSAGTQYF. CDR3 in DNA: TGCAGTGCTAGAGGAACCGGATCAGCCGGGACCCAGTACTTC.

The chain uses TRBV7-9 and TRBJ2-3; a possible D gene is TRBD1 (5 bases). Germline values: CDR1 SEHNR, CDR2 FQNEAQ (reference sequence). The V and J ends lost 5 bases and 2 bases respectively, with 11 bases between them. CDR3 length equals 14 residues. The CDR3 DNA reads as TGTGCCAGCAGCCGACAGCAACCCACAGATACGCAGTATTTT. Protein product: CASSRQQPTDTQYF.

Only a few counts were recorded for this clonotype. This chain links TRBV6-2 or TRBV6-3 with TRBJ2-1; 10 bases map to TRBD2. The germline V gene encodes CDR1 MNHEY and CDR2 SVGEGT. V was pared by 5 bases and J by 0 bases, with 13 bases of the junction left unmatched. The CDR3 covers 19 residues. As DNA, the CDR3 is TGTGCCAGCAGTCTCCATCAAGGACTAGCGGACAGCTCCTACAATGAGCAGTTCTTC. Residues: CASSLHQGLADSSYNEQFF.

This clonotype showed up just a few times. The chain uses TRBV7-2 and TRBJ1-6; D might be TRBD1 (5 bases). The V end was cut by 1 base, the J end by 9 bases, with 13 bases between. CDR3 length: 15 amino acids. The V gene's germline CDR1 is SGHTA and CDR2 FQGNSA. CDR3: CASSLVGTMVSPLHF. The DNA of the CDR3 is TGTGCCAGCAGCTTAGTAGGGACGATGGTTTCACCCCTCCACTTT.

This chain joins TRBV7-2 and TRBJ2-4, with a tentative D call TRBD2 (5 bases). Trimming pared 1 base from V and 0 bases from J, leaving 13 bases between. Germline CDR1 and CDR2: SGHTA and FQGNSA. This CDR3 spans 17 amino acids. Here the CDR3 reads CASSLEAGNLAKNIQYF. The CDR3, as DNA: TGTGCCAGCAGCTTAGAGGCGGGCAACCTAGCCAAAAACATTCAGTACTTC.

This clonotype was counted a few times. The chain is built from TRBV15 and TRBJ2-1; TRBD2 matches 11 bases. Losses at the gene ends were 0 bases for V and 5 bases for J; bases not matched to a gene: 15. The CDR3 runs 20 residues. Per the germline V gene, CDR1 is LNHNV and CDR2 is YYDKDF (reference sequence). CDR3 sequence (DNA): TGTGCCACCAGCAGAGAACGCCCTCACACGGGACTAGCGGCTGACAATGAGCAGTTCTTC. This encodes CATSRERPHTGLAADNEQFF.